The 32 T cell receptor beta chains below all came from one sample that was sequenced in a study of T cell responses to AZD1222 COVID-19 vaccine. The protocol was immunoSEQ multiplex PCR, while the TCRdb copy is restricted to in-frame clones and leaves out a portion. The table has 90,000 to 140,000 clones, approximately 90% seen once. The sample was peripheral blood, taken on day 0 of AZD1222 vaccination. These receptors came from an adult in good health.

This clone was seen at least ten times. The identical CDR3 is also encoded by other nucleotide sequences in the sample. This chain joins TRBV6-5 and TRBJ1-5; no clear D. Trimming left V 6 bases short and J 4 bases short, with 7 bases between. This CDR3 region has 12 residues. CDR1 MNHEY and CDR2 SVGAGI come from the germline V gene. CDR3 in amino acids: CASRGINQPQHF. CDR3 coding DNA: TGTGCCAGCAGGGGCATTAATCAGCCCCAGCATTTT.

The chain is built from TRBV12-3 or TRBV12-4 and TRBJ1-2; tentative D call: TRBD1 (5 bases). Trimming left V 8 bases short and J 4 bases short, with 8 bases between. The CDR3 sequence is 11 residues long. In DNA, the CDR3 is TGTGCCAGCGGGACCGGCTATGGCTACACCTTC. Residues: CASGTGYGYTF.

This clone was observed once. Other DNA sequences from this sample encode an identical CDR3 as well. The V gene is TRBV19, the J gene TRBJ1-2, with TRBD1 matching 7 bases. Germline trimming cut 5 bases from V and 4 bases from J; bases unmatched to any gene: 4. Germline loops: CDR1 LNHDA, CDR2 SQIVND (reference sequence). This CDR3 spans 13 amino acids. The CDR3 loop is CASSYGQVYGYTF. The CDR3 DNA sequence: TGTGCCAGTAGTTACGGACAGGTCTATGGCTACACCTTC.

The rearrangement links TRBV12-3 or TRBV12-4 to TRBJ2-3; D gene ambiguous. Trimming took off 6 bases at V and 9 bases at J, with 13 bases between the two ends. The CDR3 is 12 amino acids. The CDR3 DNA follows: TGTGCCAGCAGCCCGATCCGGCCCACGCAGTATTTT. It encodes CASSPIRPTQYF.

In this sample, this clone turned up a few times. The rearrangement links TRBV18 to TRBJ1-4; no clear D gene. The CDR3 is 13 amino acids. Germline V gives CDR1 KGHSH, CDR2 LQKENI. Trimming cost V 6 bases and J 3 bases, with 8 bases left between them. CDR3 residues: CASSQNANEKLFF. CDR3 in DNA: TGTGCCAGCTCTCAAAACGCTAATGAAAAACTGTTTTTT. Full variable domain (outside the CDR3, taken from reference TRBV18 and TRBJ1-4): NAGVMQNPRHLVRRRGQEARLRCSPMKGHSHVYWYRQLPEEGLKFMVYLQKENIIDESGMPKERFSAEFPKEGPSILRIQQVVRGDSAAYFCASSQNANEKLFFGSGTQLSVL.

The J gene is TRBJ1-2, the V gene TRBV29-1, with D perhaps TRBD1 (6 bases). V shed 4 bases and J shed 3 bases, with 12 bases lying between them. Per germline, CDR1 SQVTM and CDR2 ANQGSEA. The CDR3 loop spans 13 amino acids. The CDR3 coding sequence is TGCAGCGTTGCCCTAGGGGGAGACTATGGCTACACCTTC. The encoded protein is CSVALGGDYGYTF. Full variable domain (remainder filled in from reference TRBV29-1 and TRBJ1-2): SAVISQKPSRDICQRGTSLTIQCQVDSQVTMMFWYRQQPGQSLTLIATANQGSEATYESGFVIDKFPISRPNLTFSTLTVSNMSPEDSSIYLCSVALGGDYGYTFGSGTRLTVV.

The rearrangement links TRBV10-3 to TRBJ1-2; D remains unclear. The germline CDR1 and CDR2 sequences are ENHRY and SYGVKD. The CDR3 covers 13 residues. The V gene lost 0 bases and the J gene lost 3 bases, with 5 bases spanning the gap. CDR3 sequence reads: CAISESGDYGYTF. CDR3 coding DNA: TGTGCCATCAGTGAGTCAGGCGACTATGGCTACACCTTC.

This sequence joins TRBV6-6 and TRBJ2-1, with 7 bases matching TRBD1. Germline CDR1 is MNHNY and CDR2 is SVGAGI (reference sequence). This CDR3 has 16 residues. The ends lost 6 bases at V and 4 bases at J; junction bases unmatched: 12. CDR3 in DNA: TGTGCCAGCAGCGCCGGGCCGGGACAGACGTACAATGAGCAGTTCTTC. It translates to CASSAGPGQTYNEQFF.

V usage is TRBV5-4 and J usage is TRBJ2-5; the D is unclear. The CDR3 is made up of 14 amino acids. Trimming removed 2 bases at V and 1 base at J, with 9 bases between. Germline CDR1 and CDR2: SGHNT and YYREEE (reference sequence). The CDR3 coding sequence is TGTGCCAGCAGCTTTGGGGTCACCCAAGAGACCCAGTACTTC. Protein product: CASSFGVTQETQYF.

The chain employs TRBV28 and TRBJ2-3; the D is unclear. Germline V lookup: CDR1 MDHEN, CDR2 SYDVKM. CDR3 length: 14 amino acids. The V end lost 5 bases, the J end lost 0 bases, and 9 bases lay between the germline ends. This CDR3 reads CASSLTESTDTQYF. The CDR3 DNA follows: TGTGCCAGCAGTCTGACGGAAAGCACAGATACGCAGTATTTT.

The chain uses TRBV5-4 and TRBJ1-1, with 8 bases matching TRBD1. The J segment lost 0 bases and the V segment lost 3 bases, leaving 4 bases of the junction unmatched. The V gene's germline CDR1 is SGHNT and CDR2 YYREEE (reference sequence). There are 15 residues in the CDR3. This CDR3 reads CASSSGQGMNTEAFF. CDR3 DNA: TGTGCCAGCAGCTCCGGACAGGGTATGAACACTGAAGCTTTCTTT.

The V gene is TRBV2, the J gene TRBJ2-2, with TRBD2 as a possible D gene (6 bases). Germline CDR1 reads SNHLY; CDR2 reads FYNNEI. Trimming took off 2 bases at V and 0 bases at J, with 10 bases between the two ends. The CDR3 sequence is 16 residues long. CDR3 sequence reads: CASSERRVANTGELFF. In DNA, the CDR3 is TGTGCCAGCAGTGAAAGGAGGGTCGCGAACACCGGGGAGCTGTTTTTT. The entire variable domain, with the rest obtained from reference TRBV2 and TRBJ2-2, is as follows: EPEVTQTPSHQVTQMGQEVILRCVPISNHLYFYWYRQILGQKVEFLVSFYNNEISEKSEIFDDQFSVERPDGSNFTLKIRSTKLEDSAMYFCASSERRVANTGELFFGEGSRLTVL.

CDR3 sequence (DNA): TGTGCCCATAGCCGACAGGTTCATCAGCCCCAGCATTTT. This translates into CAHSRQVHQPQHF. The chain joins TRBV3-1 (or the pseudogene TRBV3-2) to TRBJ1-5, with D possibly TRBD1 on 6 matching bases. Germline V gene lookup returns CDR1 LGHDT and CDR2 YNNKEL (reference sequence). V was clipped by 11 bases and J by 5 bases, with 16 bases between them. The CDR3 length is 13 residues.

The CDR3, as DNA: TGTGCCAGCAGTTTTACAGGGGGGCACACTGAAGCTTTCTTT. Translation: CASSFTGGHTEAFF. The V call is TRBV27, the J call TRBJ1-1, with 8 nucleotides matching TRBD1. The CDR3 totals 14 residues. The V gene's germline CDR1 is MNHEY and CDR2 SMNVEV (reference sequence). Trimming took 3 bases from V and 3 from J; bases not matched to a gene: 3.

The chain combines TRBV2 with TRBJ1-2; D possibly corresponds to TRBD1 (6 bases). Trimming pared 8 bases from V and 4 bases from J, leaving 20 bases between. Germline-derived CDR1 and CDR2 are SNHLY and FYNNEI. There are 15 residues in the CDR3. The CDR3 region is CASGAPGVGGYGYTF. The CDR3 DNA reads TGTGCCAGCGGCGCCCCAGGGGTGGGTGGCTATGGCTACACCTTC.

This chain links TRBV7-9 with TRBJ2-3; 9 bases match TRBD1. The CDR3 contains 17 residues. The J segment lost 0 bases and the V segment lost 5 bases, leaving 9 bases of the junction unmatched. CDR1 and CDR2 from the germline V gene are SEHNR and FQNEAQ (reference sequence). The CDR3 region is CASSPGQGHPSTDTQYF. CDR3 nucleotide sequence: TGTGCCAGCAGCCCTGGACAGGGGCACCCTAGCACAGATACGCAGTATTTT.

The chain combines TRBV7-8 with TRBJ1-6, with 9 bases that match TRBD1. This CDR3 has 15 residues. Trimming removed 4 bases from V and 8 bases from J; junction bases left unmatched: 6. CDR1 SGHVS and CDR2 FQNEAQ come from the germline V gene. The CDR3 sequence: CASSSQTGGHSPLHF. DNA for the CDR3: TGTGCCAGCAGCTCACAAACAGGGGGCCATTCACCCCTCCACTTT.

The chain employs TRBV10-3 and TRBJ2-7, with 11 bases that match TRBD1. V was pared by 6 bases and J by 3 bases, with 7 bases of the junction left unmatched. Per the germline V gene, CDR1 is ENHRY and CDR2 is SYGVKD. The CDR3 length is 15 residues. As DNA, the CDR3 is TGTGCCATCAGCGAGACCGGGACAGGGGGCTACGAGCAGTACTTC. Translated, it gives CAISETGTGGYEQYF.

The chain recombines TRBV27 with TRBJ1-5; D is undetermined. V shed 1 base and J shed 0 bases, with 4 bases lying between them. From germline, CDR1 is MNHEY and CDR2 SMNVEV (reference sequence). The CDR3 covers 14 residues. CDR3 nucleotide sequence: TGTGCCAGCAGTTTATGGTATAGCAATCAGCCCCAGCATTTT. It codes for CASSLWYSNQPQHF.

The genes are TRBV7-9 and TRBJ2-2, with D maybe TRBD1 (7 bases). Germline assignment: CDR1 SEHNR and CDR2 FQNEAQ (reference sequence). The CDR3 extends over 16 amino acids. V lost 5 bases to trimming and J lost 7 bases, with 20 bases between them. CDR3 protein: CASSPPWAGGGGELFF. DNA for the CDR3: TGTGCCAGCAGCCCCCCCTGGGCAGGGGGAGGCGGGGAGCTGTTTTTT.

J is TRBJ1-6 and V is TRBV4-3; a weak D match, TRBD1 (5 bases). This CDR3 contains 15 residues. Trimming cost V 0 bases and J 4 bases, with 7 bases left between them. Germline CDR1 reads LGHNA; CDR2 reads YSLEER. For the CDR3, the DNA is TGCGCCAGCAGCCAAGACAGGGCGTATAATTCACCCCTCCACTTT. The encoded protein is CASSQDRAYNSPLHF.

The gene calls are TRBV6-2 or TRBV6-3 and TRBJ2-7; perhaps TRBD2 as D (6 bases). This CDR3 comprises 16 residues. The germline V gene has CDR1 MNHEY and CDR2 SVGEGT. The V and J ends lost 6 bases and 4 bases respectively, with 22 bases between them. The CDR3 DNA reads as TGTGCCAGCAGCGAGGCCTCCGGGACTCACCCATACGAGCAGTACTTC. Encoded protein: CASSEASGTHPYEQYF.

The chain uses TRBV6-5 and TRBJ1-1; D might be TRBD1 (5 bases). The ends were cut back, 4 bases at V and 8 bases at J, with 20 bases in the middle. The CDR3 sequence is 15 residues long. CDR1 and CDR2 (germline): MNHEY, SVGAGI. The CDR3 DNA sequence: TGTGCCAGCAGTTCCCGCCCCGGGGGATACAGGGAAGCTTTCTTT. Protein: CASSSRPGGYREAFF.

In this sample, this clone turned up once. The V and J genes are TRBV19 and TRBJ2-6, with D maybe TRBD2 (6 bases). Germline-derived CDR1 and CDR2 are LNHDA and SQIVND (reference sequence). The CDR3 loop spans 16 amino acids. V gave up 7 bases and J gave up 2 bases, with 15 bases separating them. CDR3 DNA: TGTGCCAGTACCCCTTGGGGGACTGCTGGGGCCAACGTCCTGACTTTC. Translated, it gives CASTPWGTAGANVLTF.

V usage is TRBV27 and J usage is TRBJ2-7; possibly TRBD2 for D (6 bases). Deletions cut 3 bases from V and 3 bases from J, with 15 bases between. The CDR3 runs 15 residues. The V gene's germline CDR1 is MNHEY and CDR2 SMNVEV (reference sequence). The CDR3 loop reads CASSFSRLVVYEQYF. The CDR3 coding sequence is TGTGCCAGCAGTTTCTCGAGACTAGTGGTCTACGAGCAGTACTTC.

In DNA form, the CDR3 reads TGTGCCAGCAGCCCTCGGGGGGGCAATCAGCCCCAGCATTTT. Protein sequence: CASSPRGGNQPQHF. The V call is TRBV9, the J call TRBJ1-5; a possible D gene is TRBD1 (5 bases). The length of the CDR3 is 14 residues. Trimming cost V 4 bases and J 2 bases, with 10 bases left between them. Germline loops: CDR1 SGDLS, CDR2 YYNGEE. The whole variable domain, filled in from reference TRBV9 and TRBJ1-5, reads DSGVTQTPKHLITATGQRVTLRCSPRSGDLSVYWYQQSLDQGLQFLIQYYNGEERAKGNILERFSAQQFPDLHSELNLSSLELGDSALYFCASSPRGGNQPQHFGDGTRLSIL.

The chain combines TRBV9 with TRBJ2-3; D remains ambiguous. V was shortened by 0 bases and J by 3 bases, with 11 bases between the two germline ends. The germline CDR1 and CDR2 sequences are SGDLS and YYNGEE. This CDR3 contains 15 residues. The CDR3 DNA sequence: TGTGCCAGCAGCGTAGGAGCCAGCGATACAGATACGCAGTATTTT. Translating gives CASSVGASDTDTQYF.

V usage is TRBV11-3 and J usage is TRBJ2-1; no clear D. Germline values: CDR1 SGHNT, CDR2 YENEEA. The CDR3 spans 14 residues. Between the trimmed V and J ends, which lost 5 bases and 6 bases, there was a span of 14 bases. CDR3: CASSLENGRNEQFF. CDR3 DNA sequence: TGTGCCAGCAGCCTCGAGAACGGACGCAATGAGCAGTTCTTC.

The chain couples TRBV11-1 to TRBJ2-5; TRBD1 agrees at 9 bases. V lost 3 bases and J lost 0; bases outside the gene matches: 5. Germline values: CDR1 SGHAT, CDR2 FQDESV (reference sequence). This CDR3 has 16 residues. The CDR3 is CASSLGDRAHQETQYF. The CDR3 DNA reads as TGTGCCAGCAGCTTGGGGGACAGGGCCCACCAAGAGACCCAGTACTTC.

CDR3 DNA sequence: TGTGCCAGCAGCACAAGACAGGGGACCACAGATACGCAGTATTTT. This gives the protein CASSTRQGTTDTQYF. The chain recombines TRBV11-1 with TRBJ2-3; 8 bases are a match to TRBD1. Germline trimming cut 5 bases from V and 2 bases from J; bases unmatched to any gene: 6. This CDR3 is built from 15 residues. Per germline, CDR1 SGHAT and CDR2 FQDESV (reference sequence).

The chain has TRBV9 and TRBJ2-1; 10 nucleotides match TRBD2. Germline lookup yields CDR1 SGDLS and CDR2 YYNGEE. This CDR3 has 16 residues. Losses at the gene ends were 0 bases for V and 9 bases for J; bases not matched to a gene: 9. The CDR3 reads CASSVVSGGAYGEQFF. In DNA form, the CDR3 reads TGTGCCAGCAGCGTAGTAAGCGGGGGGGCCTACGGTGAGCAGTTCTTC.

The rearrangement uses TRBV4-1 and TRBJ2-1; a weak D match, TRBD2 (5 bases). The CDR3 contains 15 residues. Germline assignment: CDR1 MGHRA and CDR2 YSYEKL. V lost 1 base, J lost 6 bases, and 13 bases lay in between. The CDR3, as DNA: TGCGCCAGCAGCCAAGTCGCCGGGATTCGCAATGAGCAGTTCTTC. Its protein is CASSQVAGIRNEQFF.